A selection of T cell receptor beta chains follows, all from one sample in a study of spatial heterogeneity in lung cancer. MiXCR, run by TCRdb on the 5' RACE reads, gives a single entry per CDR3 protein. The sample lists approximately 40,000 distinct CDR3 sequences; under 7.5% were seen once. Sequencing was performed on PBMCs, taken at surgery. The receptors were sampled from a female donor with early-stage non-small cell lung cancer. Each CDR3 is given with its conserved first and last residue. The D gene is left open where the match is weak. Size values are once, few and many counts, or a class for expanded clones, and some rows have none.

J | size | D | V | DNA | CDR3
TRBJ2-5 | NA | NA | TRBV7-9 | TGTGCCAGCAGCCGCACACAGGGAATCCAAGAGACCCAGTACTTC | CASSRTQGIQETQYF
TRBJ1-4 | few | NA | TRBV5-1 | TGCGCCAGCAGAAACAGCCCGAATGAAAAACTGTTTTTT | CASRNSPNEKLFF
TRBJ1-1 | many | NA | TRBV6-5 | TGTGCCAGCAGGGGGTTATGGACTGAAGCTTTCTTT | CASRGLWTEAFF
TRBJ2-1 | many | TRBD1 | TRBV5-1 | TGCGCCAGCAGCCCCGGGACAGGAGAGTACAATGAGCAGTTCTTC | CASSPGTGEYNEQFF
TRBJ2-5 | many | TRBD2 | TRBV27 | TGTGCCAGCTCTCGGGAGCGGGGGAGGGAGACCCAGTACTTC | CASSRERGRETQYF
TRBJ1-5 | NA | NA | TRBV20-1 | TGCAGTGCTCTACAGGGAGGGCGCCAGCCCCAGCATTTT | CSALQGGRQPQHF
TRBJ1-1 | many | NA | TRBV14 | TGTGCCAGCAGCCGAGGGGTAATCACTGAAGCTTTCTTT | CASSRGVITEAFF
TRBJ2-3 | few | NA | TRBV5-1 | TGCGCCAGCAGCTTGTCCCCCGACCCAACAAACACAGATACGCAGTATTTT | CASSLSPDPTNTDTQYF
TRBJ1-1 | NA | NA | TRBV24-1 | TGTGCCACCAGTGATCCGGGACCGGCGGTGGACACTGAAGCTTTCTTT | CATSDPGPAVDTEAFF
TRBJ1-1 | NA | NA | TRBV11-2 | TGTGCCAGCAGCTTCGAGGGTAATGAAGCTTTCTTT | CASSFEGNEAFF
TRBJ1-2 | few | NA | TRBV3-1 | TGTGCCAGCAGCCACCGAGGACAGAGGATATATGGCTACACCTTC | CASSHRGQRIYGYTF
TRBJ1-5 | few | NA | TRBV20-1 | TGCAGTGCTAGAGATGATGGGGGAAGTCAGCCCCAGCATTTT | CSARDDGGSQPQHF
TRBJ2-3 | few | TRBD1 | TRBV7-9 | TGTGCCAGCAGTTTCACACAGGGGGATACGCAGTATTTT | CASSFTQGDTQYF
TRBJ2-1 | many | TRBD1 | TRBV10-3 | TGTGCCATCAGTGCCTCTGACAGGGGCCAGGACAATGAGCAGTTCTTC | CAISASDRGQDNEQFF
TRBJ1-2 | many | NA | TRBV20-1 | TGCAGTGCTAGAAACACTGACTATGGCTACACCTTC | CSARNTDYGYTF
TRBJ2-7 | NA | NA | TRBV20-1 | TGCAGTGGGCGGCAGGGTGACGAGCAGTACTTC | CSGRQGDEQYF
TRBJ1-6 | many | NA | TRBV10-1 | TGCGCCAGCAGTGAGAAAGGATCGTCTTCACCCCTCCACTTT | CASSEKGSSSPLHF